Listed here are 2 T cell receptor beta chains from one sample, sequenced in a study of blood T cell repertoires in COVID-19. Libraries were prepared by immunoSEQ multiplex PCR; TCRdb keeps only in-frame clonotypes and omits some of them. The table has 98,000 or so clones, about three quarters seen once. The specimen was peripheral blood. These receptors came from a middle-aged woman with acute or convalescent COVID-19.

Worth noting for this clone: Other DNA sequences in this sample translate to the same CDR3. This sequence joins TRBV19 and TRBJ1-2; 8 nucleotides align to TRBD1. The ends lost 9 bases at V and 2 bases at J; junction bases unmatched: 8. The CDR3 spans 14 residues. Per the germline V gene, CDR1 is LNHDA and CDR2 is SQIVND (reference sequence). CDR3 region: CASSRDRGNYGYTF. CDR3 coding DNA: TGTGCCAGCAGCCGTGACAGGGGAAACTATGGCTACACCTTC. Together with reference TRBV19 and TRBJ1-2, the CDR3 gives the full variable domain: DGGITQSPKYLFRKEGQNVTLSCEQNLNHDAMYWYRQDPGQGLRLIYYSQIVNDFQKGDIAEGYSVSREKKESFPLTVTSAQKNPTAFYLCASSRDRGNYGYTFGSGTRLTVV.

The rearrangement uses TRBV7-9 and TRBJ2-5; maybe TRBD2 (6 bases). V shed 1 base and J shed 1 base, with 13 bases lying between them. This CDR3 is built from 16 residues. In germline, CDR1 is SEHNR, CDR2 FQNEAQ (reference sequence). CDR3 sequence: CASSLGAGEPQETQYF. In nucleotides, the CDR3 is TGTGCCAGCAGCTTAGGAGCGGGTGAACCCCAAGAGACCCAGTACTTC.